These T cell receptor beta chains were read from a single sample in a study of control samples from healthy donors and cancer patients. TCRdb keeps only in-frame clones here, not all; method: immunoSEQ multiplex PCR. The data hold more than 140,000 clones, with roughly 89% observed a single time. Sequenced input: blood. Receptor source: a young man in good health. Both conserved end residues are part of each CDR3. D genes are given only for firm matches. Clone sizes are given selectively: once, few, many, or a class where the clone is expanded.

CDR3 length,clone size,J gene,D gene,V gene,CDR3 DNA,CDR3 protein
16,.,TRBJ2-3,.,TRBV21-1,TGTGCCAGCAGCAAAGGGACAGGTTCCGACACAGATACGCAGTATTTT,CASSKGTGSDTDTQYF
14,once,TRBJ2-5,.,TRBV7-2,TGTGCCAGCAGCTCGGACACCCTCCAAGAGACCCAGTACTTC,CASSSDTLQETQYF
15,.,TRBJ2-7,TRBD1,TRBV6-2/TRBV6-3,TGTGCCAGCAGTAAATGGGACAGAAACACTTACGAGCAGTACTTC,CASSKWDRNTYEQYF
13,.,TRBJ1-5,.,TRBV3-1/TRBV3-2,TGTGCCAGCAGCCAAGGGCAGGGTCAGCCCCAGCATTTT,CASSQGQGQPQHF
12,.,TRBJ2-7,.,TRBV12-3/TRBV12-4,TGTGCCAGCAGTTTTCAGGTTGGGGATCTGTACTTC,CASSFQVGDLYF
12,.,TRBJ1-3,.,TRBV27,TGTGCCAGCAGGAGCTCTGGAAACACCATATATTTT,CASRSSGNTIYF
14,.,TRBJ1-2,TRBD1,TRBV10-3,TGTGCCACCGGGGCTGGGACAGGGGACTATGGCTACACCTTC,CATGAGTGDYGYTF
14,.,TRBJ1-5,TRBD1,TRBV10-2,TGCGCCAGCAGCCACGGACAGGGGGGGCAGCCCCAGCATTTT,CASSHGQGGQPQHF
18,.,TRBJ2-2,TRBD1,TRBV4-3,TGCGCCAGCAGCCAAGAACTACGGGGACAGGCGAACACCGGGGAGCTGTTTTTT,CASSQELRGQANTGELFF
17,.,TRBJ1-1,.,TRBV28,TGTGCCAGCAGCTCGAGGGGGGGGACTCCAGGGACCGCTGAAGCTTTCTTT,CASSSRGGTPGTAEAFF
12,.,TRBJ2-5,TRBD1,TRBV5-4,TGTGCCACCGGGGACAGCCAAGAGACCCAGTACTTC,CATGDSQETQYF
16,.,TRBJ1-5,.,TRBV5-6,TGTGCCAGCAACACCCTTATAGACAGGCTTAATCAGCCCCAGCATTTT,CASNTLIDRLNQPQHF
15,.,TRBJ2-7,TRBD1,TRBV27,TGTGCCAGCAGTCCCAAAGGACAGGGATACTACGAGCAGTACTTC,CASSPKGQGYYEQYF
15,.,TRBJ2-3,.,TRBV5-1,TGCGCCAGCAGCTCCGGACTCAAACACACAGATACGCAGTATTTT,CASSSGLKHTDTQYF
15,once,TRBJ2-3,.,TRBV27,TGTGCCAGCAGCCCGCTGGTCCGCCTCGCAGATACGCAGTATTTT,CASSPLVRLADTQYF
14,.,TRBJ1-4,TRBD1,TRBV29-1,TGCAGCGTAGGGACAGGGGGCGATGGTGAAAAACTGTTTTTT,CSVGTGGDGEKLFF
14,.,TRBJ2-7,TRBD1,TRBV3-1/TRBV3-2,TGTGCCAGCAGCGCGCAGGGGGTACGGTACGAGCAGTACTTC,CASSAQGVRYEQYF
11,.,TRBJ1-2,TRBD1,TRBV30,TGTGCCTGGAGTGTAGGGGACAGGATCTCCTTC,CAWSVGDRISF
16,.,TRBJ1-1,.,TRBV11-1,TGTGCCAGCAGCTTGGACCCGACCCCAGGGGTGACTGAAGCTTTCTTT,CASSLDPTPGVTEAFF
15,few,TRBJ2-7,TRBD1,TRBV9,TGTGCCAGCAGCTACTCGACAGGGGGAGGCTACGAGCAGTACTTC,CASSYSTGGGYEQYF
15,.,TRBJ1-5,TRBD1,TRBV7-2,TGTGCCAGCAGCTTAGCGGGACAGAACAATCAGCCCCAGCATTTT,CASSLAGQNNQPQHF
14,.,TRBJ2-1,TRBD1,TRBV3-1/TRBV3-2,TGTGCCACCTCCGGGACAGGATCCTACAATGAGCAGTTCTTC,CATSGTGSYNEQFF
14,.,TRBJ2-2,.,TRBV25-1,TGTGCCAGCAGTGAACAGGAGAACACCGGGGAGCTGTTTTTT,CASSEQENTGELFF
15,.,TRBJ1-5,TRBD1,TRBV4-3,TGCGCCAGCAGCCAAGCGGTGGCAGGGGGCGGACTCCAGCATTTT,CASSQAVAGGGLQHF
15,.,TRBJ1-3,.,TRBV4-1,TGCGCCAGCGAGAAGACGGCATCTTTTGGAAACACCATATATTTT,CASEKTASFGNTIYF
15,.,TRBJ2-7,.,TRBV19,TGTGCCAGTAGTGTTCGACTGGGGAGCTCCTACGAGCAGTACTTC,CASSVRLGSSYEQYF
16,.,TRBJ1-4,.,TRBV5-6,TGTGCCAGCAGCCCAAACCTGGGGACATCAAATGAAAAACTGTTTTTT,CASSPNLGTSNEKLFF
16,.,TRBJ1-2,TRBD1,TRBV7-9,TGTGCCAGCAGCCCCGGGACAGGGGGCGAGGAGTATGGCTACACCTTC,CASSPGTGGEEYGYTF
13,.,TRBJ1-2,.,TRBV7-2,TGTGCCAGCAGCCAGCTACAGACGGGGGGCTACACCTTC,CASSQLQTGGYTF
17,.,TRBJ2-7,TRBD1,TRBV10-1,TGCGCCAGCAGTGAGTCTGGGGGGACAGGGTACCCCTACGAGCAGTACTTC,CASSESGGTGYPYEQYF
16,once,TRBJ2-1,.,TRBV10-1,TGCGCCAGCAGTGAGTCGGGGGAGACGGTCTACAATGAGCAGTTCTTC,CASSESGETVYNEQFF